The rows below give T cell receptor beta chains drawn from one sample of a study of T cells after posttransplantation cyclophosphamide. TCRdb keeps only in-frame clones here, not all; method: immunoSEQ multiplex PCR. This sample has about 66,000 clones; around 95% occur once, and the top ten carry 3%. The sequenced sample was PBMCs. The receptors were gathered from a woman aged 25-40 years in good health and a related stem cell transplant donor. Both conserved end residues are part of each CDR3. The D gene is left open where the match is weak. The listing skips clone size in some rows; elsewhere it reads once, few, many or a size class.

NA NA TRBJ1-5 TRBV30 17 TGTGCCTGGAGCCCCCCAGACAGGTCCTTTGGCAATCAGCCCCAGCATTTT CAWSPPDRSFGNQPQHF
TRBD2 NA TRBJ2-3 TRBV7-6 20 TGTGCCAGCACCCAGGGCCCTAGCGGGGGGGGGAGACCTAGCACAGATACGCAGTATTTT CASTQGPSGGGRPSTDTQYF
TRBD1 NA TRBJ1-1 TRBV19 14 TGTGCCAGTAGTATAGTAGGGGGCACCACTGAAGCTTTCTTT CASSIVGGTTEAFF
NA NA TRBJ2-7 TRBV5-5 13 TGTGCCAGCAGCTTGGCCGCCAGCTCCCAGCAGTACTTC CASSLAASSQQYF
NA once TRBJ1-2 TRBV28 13 TGTGCCAGCAGTTTTCGAAGTCTCCTCGGCTACACCTTC CASSFRSLLGYTF
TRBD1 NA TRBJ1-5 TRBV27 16 TGTGCCAGCAGTGAAACGACAGGGGGCAGCAATCAGCCCCAGCATTTT CASSETTGGSNQPQHF
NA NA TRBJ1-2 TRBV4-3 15 TGCGCCAGCAGCCAAGATGGCGAAACTAACTATGGCTACACCTTC CASSQDGETNYGYTF
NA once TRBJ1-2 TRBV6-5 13 TGTGCCAGCAGTCGCCGGGACTTCTATGGCTACACCTTC CASSRRDFYGYTF
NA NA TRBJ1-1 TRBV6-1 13 TGTGCCCCAGAACGACAGTCGAACACTGAAGCTTTCTTT CAPERQSNTEAFF
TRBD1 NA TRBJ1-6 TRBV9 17 TGTGCCAGCAGCGTAGAACAGGGGGACCCCTATAATTCACCCCTCCACTTT CASSVEQGDPYNSPLHF
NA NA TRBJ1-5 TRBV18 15 TGTGCCAGCTCACCGTCGGACCTTAGCAATCAGCCCCAGCATTTT CASSPSDLSNQPQHF
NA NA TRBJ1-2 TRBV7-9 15 TGTGCCAGCAGCTTAATCGGGACACCGGGCGATGGCTACACCTTC CASSLIGTPGDGYTF
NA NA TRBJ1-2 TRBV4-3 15 TGCGCCAGCAGCCAAGATAACCCGGACGGGGATGGCTACACCTTC CASSQDNPDGDGYTF
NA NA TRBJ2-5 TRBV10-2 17 TGCGCCAGCATGGACCCCTATCGACGGGATGCGGGCGAGACCCAGTACTTC CASMDPYRRDAGETQYF
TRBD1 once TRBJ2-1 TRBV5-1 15 TGCGCCAGCAGCTTGTTCGGGACAGGGAACAATGAGCAGTTCTTC CASSLFGTGNNEQFF
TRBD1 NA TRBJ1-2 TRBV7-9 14 TGTGCCAGCAGCTTTAGTCCTCAGGGGGGGGACTACACCTTC CASSFSPQGGDYTF
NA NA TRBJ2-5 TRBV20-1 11 TGCAGTGCTAGTTTGGGGGAGACCCAGTACTTC CSASLGETQYF
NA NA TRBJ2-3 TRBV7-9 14 TGTGCCAGCAGCCTTCCGGTCCCCACAGATACGCAGTATTTT CASSLPVPTDTQYF
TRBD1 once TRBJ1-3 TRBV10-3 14 TGTGCCATCAGGACAGGGGAGGGTGGAAACACCATATATTTT CAIRTGEGGNTIYF
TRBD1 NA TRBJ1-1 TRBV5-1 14 TGCGCCAGCAGCACCAGCGACAGGGCCACTGAAGCTTTCTTT CASSTSDRATEAFF
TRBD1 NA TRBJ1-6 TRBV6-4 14 TGTGCCAGCAGTGAGGGACAGGGAAATTCACCCCTCCACTTT CASSEGQGNSPLHF
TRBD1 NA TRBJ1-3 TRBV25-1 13 TGTGCCAGCAGGGGACAGGGGAGTAACACCATATATTTT CASRGQGSNTIYF
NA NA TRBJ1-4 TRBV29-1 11 TGCAGCGTTATGGATGTAGAAAAACTGTTTTTT CSVMDVEKLFF
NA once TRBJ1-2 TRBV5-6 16 TGTGCCAGCAGCCTACGACAGGCCCGGGTTGTGGCGGGCTACACCTTC CASSLRQARVVAGYTF
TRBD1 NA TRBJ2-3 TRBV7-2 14 TGTGCCGTTAAGACAGGGCTTAGCACAGATACGCAGTATTTT CAVKTGLSTDTQYF
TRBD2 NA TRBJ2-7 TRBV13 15 TGTGCCAGCAGCCAGGGGCTAGCGGGGTTCCACGAGCAGTACTTC CASSQGLAGFHEQYF
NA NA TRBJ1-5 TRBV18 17 TGTGCCAGCTCACCGGCCCCTGGGCCCTATAGCAATCAGCCCCAGCATTTT CASSPAPGPYSNQPQHF
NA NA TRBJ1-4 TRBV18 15 TGTGCCAGCTCACAGAATTCCGACCGGGGTGAAAAACTGTTTTTT CASSQNSDRGEKLFF
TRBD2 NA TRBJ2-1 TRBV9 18 TGTGCCAGCAGCAAGGGGACTAGCGGGGGGCAGTTCGGCAATGAGCAGTTCTTC CASSKGTSGGQFGNEQFF
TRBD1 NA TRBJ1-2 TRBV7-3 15 TGTGCCAGCAGCCCAGGGACAGGGGGGAACTATGGCTACACCTTC CASSPGTGGNYGYTF
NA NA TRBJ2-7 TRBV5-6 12 TGTGCCAGCAGCCTCAGGTCCTACGAGCAGTACTTC CASSLRSYEQYF
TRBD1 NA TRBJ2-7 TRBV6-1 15 TGTGCCAGCAGGGGCCTCCCGGGACAGGGGGTTGAGCAGTACTTC CASRGLPGQGVEQYF
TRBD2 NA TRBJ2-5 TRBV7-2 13 TGTGCCAGCAGCTTAAATCGGGGGGGGACCCAGTACTTC CASSLNRGGTQYF
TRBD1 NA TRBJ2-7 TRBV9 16 TGTGCCAGCAGCGTAGGTACAGGGGCGATCTCCTACGAGCAGTACTTC CASSVGTGAISYEQYF
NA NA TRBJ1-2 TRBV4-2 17 TGTGCCAGCAGCCAAGATCCCTCGGGGAGCGGGGTGCGTGGCTACACCTTC CASSQDPSGSGVRGYTF
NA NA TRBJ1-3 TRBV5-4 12 TGTGCCAGATTCAACTCTGGAAACACCATATATTTT CARFNSGNTIYF
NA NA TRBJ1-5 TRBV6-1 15 TGTGCCAGCAGTGAATCTCCAGGGGTCAATCAGCCCCAGCATTTT CASSESPGVNQPQHF
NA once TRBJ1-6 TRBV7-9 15 TGTGCCAGCAGCCCCAATCAGTGGTCCGGCTCACCCCTCCACTTT CASSPNQWSGSPLHF
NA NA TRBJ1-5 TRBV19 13 TGTGCCAGTAGTATCGAACGTGGGACGGCCCGGCATTTT CASSIERGTARHF
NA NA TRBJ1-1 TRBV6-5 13 TGTGCCAGCAGTAAAGACAGCTACACTGAAGCTTTCTTT CASSKDSYTEAFF
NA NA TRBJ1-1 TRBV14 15 TGTGCCAGCAGCCAAGAATCTGCTCTCCTGGCTGAAGCTTTCTTT CASSQESALLAEAFF
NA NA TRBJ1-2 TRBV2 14 TGTGCCAGCAGTGTAATGTCTACTAACTATGGCTACACCTTC CASSVMSTNYGYTF
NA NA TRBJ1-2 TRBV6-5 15 TGTGCCAGCAGTCCCACCCGACAGGTTGGACAAGGCTACACCTTC CASSPTRQVGQGYTF
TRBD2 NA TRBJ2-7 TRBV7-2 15 TGTGCCAGCAGCTTAGAAGCCCGCCGGGGGGGCGAGCAGTACTTC CASSLEARRGGEQYF
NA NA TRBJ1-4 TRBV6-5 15 TGTGCCAGCAGTTACTCGTACGCAACTAATGAAAAACTGTTTTTT CASSYSYATNEKLFF
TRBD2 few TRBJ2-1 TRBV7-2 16 TGTGCCAGCGGAGGAGGCGGGGGGGCCCCCTACAATGAGCAGTTCTTC CASGGGGGAPYNEQFF
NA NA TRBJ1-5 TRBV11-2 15 TGTGCCAGCAGCTTAGATCGGGGGAGAGGACAGCCCCAGCATTTT CASSLDRGRGQPQHF
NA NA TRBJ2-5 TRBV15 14 TGTGCCACCAGCAGAGATCCCCAGAAAGAGACCCAGTACTTC CATSRDPQKETQYF
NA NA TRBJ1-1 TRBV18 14 TGTGCCAGCTCACAACCCCGGGACAAAGGCGGGACTTTCTTT CASSQPRDKGGTFF
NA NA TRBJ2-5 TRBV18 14 TGTGCCAGCTGCGGCGCGGGGCACCAAGAGACCCAGTACTTC CASCGAGHQETQYF
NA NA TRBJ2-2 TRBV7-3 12 TGTGCCAGCAGCCCGGGCACCGGGGAGCTGTTTTTT CASSPGTGELFF
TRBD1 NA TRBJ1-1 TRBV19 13 TGTGCCAGTATTTCTAGGGGGCTCACTGAAGCTTTCTTT CASISRGLTEAFF
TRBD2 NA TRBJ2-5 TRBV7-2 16 TGTGCCAGCAGCTTAGGACTAGCGGGGGAACAAGAGACCCAGTACTTC CASSLGLAGEQETQYF
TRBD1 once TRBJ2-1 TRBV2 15 TGTGCCAGCAGTGGGGGGGGGACAGGGGTACATGAGCAGTTCTTC CASSGGGTGVHEQFF